These 32 T cell receptor beta chains originate from one sample sequenced in a study of Graves' ophthalmopathy and Graves' hyperthyroidism. Amplifying from RNA transcripts, the study obtained TCR beta CDR3 regions. The library came from an HTBI-primed first-round RT-PCR and a second-round multiplex PCR. In TCRdb, the multiplex PCR reads were re-called with MiXCR into one record per CDR3 protein. The data show about 700,000 distinct CDR3 sequences, roughly 40% seen once. The sequenced material came from peripheral blood. The source is an adult man with Graves' ophthalmopathy.

V usage is TRBV25-1 and J usage is TRBJ2-2; D is undetermined. The CDR3 totals 12 residues. The germline gives CDR1 MGHDK, CDR2 SYGVNS. V was pared by 6 bases and J by 4 bases, with 6 bases between. In DNA, the CDR3 is TGTGCCAGCAGAGTCGGCACCGGGGAGCTGTTTTTT. Protein: CASRVGTGELFF.

This clonotype has more than one count but fewer than ten. V usage is TRBV7-9 and J usage is TRBJ1-1; D is perhaps TRBD1 (5 bases). The length of the CDR3 is 14 residues. Germline lookup yields CDR1 SEHNR and CDR2 FQNEAQ (reference sequence). The V end lost 3 bases, the J end lost 5 bases, and 13 bases lay between the germline ends. This CDR3 reads CASSFWQGFTEAFF. The DNA of the CDR3 is TGTGCCAGCAGCTTCTGGCAGGGTTTTACTGAAGCTTTCTTT.

This rearrangement joins TRBV7-7 to TRBJ2-7, with a tentative D call TRBD1 (6 bases). This CDR3 has 15 residues. Germline lookup yields CDR1 SSHAT and CDR2 FNYEAQ (reference sequence). The germline V and J ends were trimmed by 5 bases and 2 bases, with 16 bases remaining between them. As DNA, the CDR3 is TGTGCCAGCAGCCGCAGGTGGGCAGGGGCCTACGAGCAGTACTTC. Protein product: CASSRRWAGAYEQYF.

Remarks on this clonotype: This may be a read error: a much more frequent sequence differs by one nucleotide. The V call is TRBV2, the J call TRBJ1-5; D is unresolved. In germline, CDR1 is SNHLY, CDR2 FYNNEI. With 4 bases removed from V and 6 bases from J, the gap between germline ends came to 16 bases. This CDR3 region has 15 residues. CDR3 DNA sequence: TGTGCCAGCAGTGCCTCTACGGCGGGGTTTCAGCCCCAGCATTTT. Translating it yields CASSASTAGFQPQHF.

This clonotype showed up just a few times. The chain links TRBV6-2 or TRBV6-3 to TRBJ2-7, with D uncertain. V shed 2 bases and J shed 3 bases, with 8 bases lying between them. Germline lookup yields CDR1 MNHEY and CDR2 SVGEGT. The CDR3 sequence is 13 residues long. The CDR3 spells CASSYVGNYEQYF. In nucleotides, the CDR3 is TGTGCCAGCAGTTACGTCGGAAACTACGAGCAGTACTTC.

The CDR3 DNA is TGTGCCAGCTCACCACTTGTCATCCAATCCACCTACGAGCAGTACTTC. Its protein is CASSPLVIQSTYEQYF. The chain employs TRBV18 and TRBJ2-7; D is unclear. The CDR3 loop spans 16 amino acids. V was clipped by 1 base and J by 2 bases, with 15 bases between them. The germline gives CDR1 KGHSH, CDR2 LQKENI.

This clonotype has more than one count but fewer than ten. This chain joins TRBV19 and TRBJ1-6; TRBD1 matches 8 bases. Unmatched junction bases numbered 9, after V lost 5 bases and J lost 6 bases. CDR3 size: 16 residues. Germline V gene lookup returns CDR1 LNHDA and CDR2 SQIVND (reference sequence). This chain's CDR3 is CASSPTGTGGNSPLHF. CDR3 DNA sequence: TGTGCCAGTAGTCCAACAGGTACAGGGGGTAATTCACCCCTCCACTTT. Full variable domain (outside the CDR3, taken from reference TRBV19 and TRBJ1-6): DGGITQSPKYLFRKEGQNVTLSCEQNLNHDAMYWYRQDPGQGLRLIYYSQIVNDFQKGDIAEGYSVSREKKESFPLTVTSAQKNPTAFYLCASSPTGTGGNSPLHFGNGTRLTVT.

To note about this clonotype: A much larger clonotype is one base distant, so this may be a read error. The chain's CDR3 is CAGSEETGFHEQYF. The CDR3 coding sequence is TGCGCCGGCAGTGAGGAGACAGGATTCCACGAGCAGTACTTC. The chain joins TRBV10-1 to TRBJ2-7; possible D gene TRBD1, 6 bases. CDR1 and CDR2 (germline): WNHNN, SYGVQD (reference sequence). This CDR3 has 14 residues.

Worth noting for this clonotype: An end of the junction differs from the germline gene, which may be a read error. The genes are TRBV2 and TRBJ1-1; no definite D call. Per germline, CDR1 SNHLY and CDR2 FYNNEI. The CDR3 is 11 amino acids. The CDR3 reads CASGQNSEAFF. The CDR3 coding sequence is TGTGCCAGCGGTCAGAACTCTGAAGCTTTCTTT.

At least ten counts were recorded for this clonotype. This chain joins TRBV29-1 and TRBJ2-7; D gene ambiguous. Trimming shortened V by 4 bases and J by 2 bases, and 9 bases separated the two germline ends. Germline V gives CDR1 SQVTM, CDR2 ANQGSEA. This CDR3 has 12 amino acids. The CDR3 loop is CSVVTNTYEQYF. The CDR3 DNA is TGCAGCGTTGTGACAAATACCTACGAGCAGTACTTC.

This clonotype appeared a few times. This chain joins TRBV25-1 and TRBJ2-2; 10 bases map to TRBD1. The CDR3 has 16 residues. The germline gives CDR1 MGHDK, CDR2 SYGVNS. Germline trimming cut 6 bases from V and 5 bases from J; bases unmatched to any gene: 9. In DNA, the CDR3 is TGTGCCAGCAGCTCGCCGGGACAGGGGTCGACCGGGGAGCTGTTTTTT. This encodes CASSSPGQGSTGELFF. The full variable domain, completed using reference TRBV25-1 and TRBJ2-2, is EADIYQTPRYLVIGTGKKITLECSQTMGHDKMYWYQQDPGMELHLIHYSYGVNSTEKGDLSSESTVSRIRTEHFPLTLESARPSHTSQYLCASSSPGQGSTGELFFGEGSRLTVL.

This clonotype was detected once. The chain is built from TRBV29-1 and TRBJ1-1; TRBD1 is a possible D gene (6 bases). V shed 3 bases and J shed 1 base, with 9 bases lying between them. The CDR3 contains 13 residues. Germline V lookup: CDR1 SQVTM, CDR2 ANQGSEA. This chain's CDR3 is CSVEDRPNTEAFF. The CDR3 DNA follows: TGCAGCGTTGAGGACAGACCGAACACTGAAGCTTTCTTT.

This clonotype was counted ten times or more. This CDR3 is CASSVNGGPNSPLHF. The CDR3, as DNA: TGTGCCAGCAGCGTTAACGGAGGACCTAATTCACCCCTCCACTTT. This chain joins TRBV9 and TRBJ1-6; no clear D gene. The CDR3 spans 15 residues. V lost 2 bases and J 6 bases, leaving 12 bases between the germline ends. The germline V gene encodes CDR1 SGDLS and CDR2 YYNGEE.

The table lists this clonotype with a few counts. The chain combines TRBV5-1 with TRBJ2-2; D possibly corresponds to TRBD1 (6 bases). The CDR3 is made up of 16 amino acids. Germline V gene sequence: CDR1 SGHRS, CDR2 YFSETQ. The V gene lost 4 bases and the J gene lost 0 bases, with 13 bases spanning the gap. The CDR3 region has the DNA TGCGCCAGCAGCCCCCCCAGGGGCTCGAACACCGGGGAGCTGTTTTTT. This encodes CASSPPRGSNTGELFF.

The V call is TRBV2, the J call TRBJ1-1; D is ambiguous. Trimming took 2 bases from V and 9 from J, leaving 16 bases between them. Germline values: CDR1 SNHLY, CDR2 FYNNEI. The CDR3 is 14 residues long. For the CDR3, the DNA is TGTGCCAGCAGTGAAATGGAGGGAGGGTGGAAAGCTTTCTTT. Its translation: CASSEMEGGWKAFF. Variable domain in full (rest from reference TRBV2 and TRBJ1-1): EPEVTQTPSHQVTQMGQEVILRCVPISNHLYFYWYRQILGQKVEFLVSFYNNEISEKSEIFDDQFSVERPDGSNFTLKIRSTKLEDSAMYFCASSEMEGGWKAFFGQGTRLTVV.

This clonotype was recorded many times. This chain's CDR3 is CASSDASGLGNTIYF. As DNA, the CDR3 is TGTGCCAGCAGCGATGCGTCGGGCCTGGGGAACACCATATATTTT. This chain uses TRBV9 with TRBJ1-3; D unresolved. The CDR3 is made up of 15 amino acids. Germline CDR1 SGDLS, CDR2 YYNGEE. Trimming stripped 3 bases from V and 7 bases from J, with 17 bases between.

V is TRBV29-1 and J is TRBJ2-6; D is perhaps TRBD2 (6 bases). CDR3 length equals 19 residues. V was shortened by 4 bases and J by 0 bases, with 22 bases between the two germline ends. The germline V gene encodes CDR1 SQVTM and CDR2 ANQGSEA. The CDR3 coding sequence is TGCAGCGTTGTTGGGGGGAGGAGGCAGGGAACCTCTGGGGCCAACGTCCTGACTTTC. Encoded protein: CSVVGGRRQGTSGANVLTF.

Note on this clonotype: Just one base apart from a much larger clone, this may be a read error. V usage is TRBV7-9 and J usage is TRBJ2-2; weak D call: TRBD2 (6 bases). The CDR3 is 15 amino acids. Deletions cut 7 bases from V and 4 bases from J, with 16 bases between. Germline values: CDR1 SEHNR, CDR2 FQNEAQ (reference sequence). CDR3: CASNMGGAFTGELFF. For the CDR3, the DNA is TGTGCCAGCAATATGGGGGGAGCGTTCACCGGGGAGCTGTTTTTT.

V and J are TRBV2 and TRBJ1-5, with D maybe TRBD1 (5 bases). This CDR3 spans 13 amino acids. The germline V and J ends were trimmed by 7 bases and 7 bases, with 14 bases remaining between them. Germline assignment: CDR1 SNHLY and CDR2 FYNNEI. CDR3 loop: CASNSGIDQPQHF. For the CDR3, the DNA is TGTGCCAGCAATTCAGGGATCGACCAGCCCCAGCATTTT.

V is TRBV10-3 and J is TRBJ1-2; D is undetermined. Germline values: CDR1 ENHRY, CDR2 SYGVKD. Trimming took off 2 bases at V and 3 bases at J, with 10 bases between the two ends. This CDR3 is built from 14 residues. The CDR3 here is CAISEGDGDYGYTF. CDR3 sequence (DNA): TGTGCCATCAGTGAGGGGGATGGCGACTATGGCTACACCTTC.

This clonotype was recorded a few times. This chain uses TRBV19 with TRBJ1-1; 7 bases are a match to TRBD1. In germline, CDR1 is LNHDA, CDR2 SQIVND (reference sequence). The CDR3 contains 14 residues. Germline trimming cut 6 bases from V and 5 bases from J; bases unmatched to any gene: 9. The CDR3 nucleotides read TGTGCCAGTAGCCCTGTGAGGACAGGTACTGAAGCTTTCTTT. Protein: CASSPVRTGTEAFF.

In the case of this clonotype: A much more abundant neighbour one base away suggests this may be a read error. The chain employs TRBV5-1 and TRBJ2-2; D is perhaps TRBD1 or TRBD2 (5 bases each). Germline loops: CDR1 SGHRS, CDR2 YFSETQ. This CDR3 region has 16 residues. The CDR3 bases are TGCGCCAGCGGCTTGGCCGGGACGGTCAACACCGGGGAGCTGTTTTTT. Translating gives CASGLAGTVNTGELFF.

This clonotype was seen a handful of times. Its ends do not fully match the called genes, so a read error is possible. V and J are TRBV10-3 and TRBJ2-7; D perhaps matches TRBD2 (5 bases). CDR1 and CDR2 (germline): ENHRY, SYGVKD. The CDR3 sequence is 15 residues long. The CDR3: CASSRTGTVFYEQYF. CDR3 in DNA: TGTGCCAGCAGTAGGACGGGAACAGTTTTCTACGAGCAGTACTTC.

This clonotype has only a few counts. The gene calls are TRBV19 and TRBJ1-1; no definite D call. Germline V CDR1 and CDR2: LNHDA, SQIVND (reference sequence). The CDR3 has 18 amino acids. The ends were cut back, 5 bases at V and 0 bases at J, with 22 bases in the middle. The CDR3 spells CASSLETPLTELNTEAFF. The CDR3 nucleotides read TGTGCCAGTAGTCTTGAAACCCCATTGACGGAATTGAACACTGAAGCTTTCTTT.

The rearrangement joins TRBV20-1 to TRBJ1-5, with D unresolved. Deletions cut 3 bases from V and 0 bases from J, with 12 bases between. The V gene's germline CDR1 is DFQATT and CDR2 SNEGSKA (reference sequence). The CDR3 sequence is 15 residues long. For the CDR3, the DNA is TGCAGTGCTAGTCCCGCACAATATAGCAATCAGCCCCAGCATTTT. This translates into CSASPAQYSNQPQHF.

Points on this clonotype: A much larger clone lies one base from this, so it may be a read error. The chain couples TRBV7-9 to TRBJ1-3; no reliable D call. Trimming cost V 1 base and J 9 bases, with 7 bases left between them. Germline CDR1 SEHNR, CDR2 FQNEAQ (reference sequence). This CDR3 has 12 amino acids. CDR3 DNA: TGTGCCAGCAGCTTAGTGATGAGCACCATATATTTT. Amino acids: CASSLVMSTIYF.

This clonotype has a handful of counts. The chain links TRBV7-9 to TRBJ1-2; D may be TRBD1 (6 bases). The CDR3 runs to 13 residues. V shed 4 bases and J shed 8 bases, with 14 bases lying between them. Per the germline V gene, CDR1 is SEHNR and CDR2 is FQNEAQ (reference sequence). The CDR3 sequence: CASSSGQPMGYTF. The CDR3 coding sequence is TGTGCCAGCAGCTCAGGACAGCCGATGGGCTACACCTTC.

This clonotype was recorded at least ten times. This chain links TRBV12-3 or TRBV12-4 with TRBJ1-1; no reliable D call. V lost 5 bases and J 4 bases, leaving 11 bases between the germline ends. This CDR3 spans 13 amino acids. The CDR3 reads CASSRRRTTEAFF. The DNA of the CDR3 is TGTGCCAGCAGTAGACGAAGGACCACTGAAGCTTTCTTT.

V and J are TRBV2 and TRBJ2-7; the match to TRBD2 covers 10 bases. This CDR3 has 15 amino acids. Germline assignment: CDR1 SNHLY and CDR2 FYNNEI. Unmatched junction bases numbered 8, after V lost 6 bases and J lost 3 bases. Written as DNA, the CDR3 is TGTGCCAGCAGCATCGGGACTAGCGACAACTACGAGCAGTACTTC. This translates into CASSIGTSDNYEQYF.

V usage is TRBV7-9 and J usage is TRBJ2-7; 8 bases fit TRBD1. Trimming took 6 bases from V and 6 from J; bases not matched to a gene: 10. Germline lookup yields CDR1 SEHNR and CDR2 FQNEAQ (reference sequence). The CDR3 sequence is 14 residues long. CDR3 amino acids: CASSEGQGAFEQYF. The CDR3, as DNA: TGTGCCAGCAGTGAAGGACAGGGAGCCTTCGAGCAGTACTTC.

The chain joins TRBV15 to TRBJ2-7, with 7 bases lining up with TRBD1. Germline-derived CDR1 and CDR2 are LNHNV and YYDKDF (reference sequence). The CDR3 has 14 amino acids. The V gene end was trimmed by 2 bases and the J gene end by 5 bases; junction bases not matched to a gene: 6. CDR3 loop: CATSRPGQRDEQYF. In DNA form, the CDR3 reads TGTGCCACCAGCAGACCGGGACAGAGGGACGAGCAGTACTTC. The full variable domain, with the rest looked up from reference TRBV15 and TRBJ2-7, is DAMVIQNPRYQVTQFGKPVTLSCSQTLNHNVMYWYQQKSSQAPKLLFHYYDKDFNNEADTPDNFQSRRPNTSFCFLDIRSPGLGDTAMYLCATSRPGQRDEQYFGPGTRLTVT.

A word on this clonotype: A much larger clone sits a single nucleotide away, making a read error possible. The genes are TRBV25-1 and TRBJ2-2, with 8 bases aligning to TRBD1. In germline, CDR1 is MGHDK, CDR2 SYGVNS. The CDR3 sequence is 14 residues long. The CDR3 protein is CAGSDQGATGELFF. The CDR3 DNA follows: TGTGCCGGCAGTGATCAGGGGGCCACCGGGGAGCTGTTTTTT.